This T cell receptor beta chain was recovered during a study of regulatory T cells in long-lasting Graves disease. The overall study: The study counted Graves' disease as persistent given over 5 years of antithyroid drugs and positive TSH receptor antibodies. Study-wide findings and caveats: The study found lower TCR diversity in persistent Graves' patients than in newly diagnosed ones.

Time point defined: persistent/refractory GD, antithyroid drugs over 5 years with positive TRAb. PBMC-extracted RNA yielded the TCR library. Researchers made TCR beta libraries by using iRepertoire HTBI primers and running Arm-PCR on CDR3 regions. In the authors' workflow: The samples included 60 to 65 TRBV and roughly 14 TRBJ segments. Each CDR3 protein gets one entry after TCRdb re-called the multiplex PCR reads with MiXCR. It is TCRdb's table, rather than the study itself, that gives the V and J calls and clone size. The table lists roughly 700,000 distinct CDR3 sequences, about 32% of them singletons. Comment on this clonotype: The antigen is unknown.

The sequenced sample was peripheral blood mononuclear cells (PBMCs), obtained when the disease was refractory, from a patient treated with antithyroid drugs. This clonotype originated in a female donor with Graves disease.

DNA of the CDR3: TGTGCCAGTAGTATCCGGACTAGCGGCTACGAGCAGTACTTC. Translated, it gives CASSIRTSGYEQYF. The rearrangement joins TRBV19 to TRBJ2-7; 10 bases fit TRBD2. The V and J ends lost 3 bases and 3 bases, in that order; junction bases with no gene match: 2. Germline CDR1 and CDR2: LNHDA and SQIVND (reference sequence). The length of the CDR3 is 14 residues.